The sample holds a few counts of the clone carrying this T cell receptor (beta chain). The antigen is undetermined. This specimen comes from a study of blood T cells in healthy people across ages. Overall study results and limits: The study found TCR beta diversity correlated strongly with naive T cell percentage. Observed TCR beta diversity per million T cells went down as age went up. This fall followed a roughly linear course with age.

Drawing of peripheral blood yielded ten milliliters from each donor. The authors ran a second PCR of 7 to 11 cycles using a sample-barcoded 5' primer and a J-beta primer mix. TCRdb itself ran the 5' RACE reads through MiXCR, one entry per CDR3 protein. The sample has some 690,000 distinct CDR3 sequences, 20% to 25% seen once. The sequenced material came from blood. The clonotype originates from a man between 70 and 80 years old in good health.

The CDR3 bases are TGTGCCAGTAGTATCGGACAGGGAGGAGGCACAGATACGCAGTATTTT. Translation: CASSIGQGGGTDTQYF. The chain combines TRBV19 with TRBJ2-3; 8 positions agree with TRBD1. The CDR3 spans 16 residues. J lost 1 base, V lost 3 bases, and 6 bases had no gene match. Germline V gene lookup returns CDR1 LNHDA and CDR2 SQIVND (reference sequence).